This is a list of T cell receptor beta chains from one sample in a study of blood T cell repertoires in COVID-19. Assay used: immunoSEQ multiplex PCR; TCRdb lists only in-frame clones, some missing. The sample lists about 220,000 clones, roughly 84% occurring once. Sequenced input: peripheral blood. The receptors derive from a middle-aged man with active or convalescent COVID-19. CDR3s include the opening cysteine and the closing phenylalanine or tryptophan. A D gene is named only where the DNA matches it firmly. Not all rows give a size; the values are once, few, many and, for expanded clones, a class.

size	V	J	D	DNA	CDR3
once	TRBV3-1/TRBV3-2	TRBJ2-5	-	TGTGCCAGCAGCCAAGGACTACGAGAGACCCAGTACTTC	CASSQGLRETQYF
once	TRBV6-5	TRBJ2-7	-	TGTGCCAGCAGAGACGGGACACCTAAATTC	CASRDGTPKF
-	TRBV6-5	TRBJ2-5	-	TGTGCCAGCAGCTCCTCGGTGGAGACCCAGTACTTC	CASSSSVETQYF
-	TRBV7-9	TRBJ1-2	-	TGTGCCAGCAGCTTACGGTCAGGGGTCGGCTACACCTTC	CASSLRSGVGYTF
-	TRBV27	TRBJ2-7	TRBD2	TGTGCCAGCAGCTTTAGCGGGGGAAGCTACGAGCAGTACTTC	CASSFSGGSYEQYF
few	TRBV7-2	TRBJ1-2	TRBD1	TGTGCCAGCAGCTTAAACCAGGGGGCGAACTATGGCTACACCTTC	CASSLNQGANYGYTF
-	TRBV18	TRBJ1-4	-	TGTGCCAGCTCACCACAGGGAGGGATGACAACTAATGAAAAACTGTTTTTT	CASSPQGGMTTNEKLFF
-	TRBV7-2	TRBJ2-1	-	TGTGCCAGCAGCCCCACTGCGGGGGCCTCCTACAATGAGCAGTTCTTC	CASSPTAGASYNEQFF
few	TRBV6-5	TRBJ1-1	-	TGTGCCAGCAGTTACTCGACAGGCACTGAAGCTTTCTTT	CASSYSTGTEAFF
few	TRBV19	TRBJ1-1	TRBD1	TGTGCCAGTAGTGTCAAATCCGGGACAGCTTCAATGAACACTGAAGCTTTCTTT	CASSVKSGTASMNTEAFF
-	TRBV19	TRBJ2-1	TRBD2	TGTGCCAGTACCGACGGGGGGGCAGCTAGCGGGAGCGATGAGCAGTTCTTC	CASTDGGAASGSDEQFF
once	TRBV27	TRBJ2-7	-	TGTGCCAGCAGTTTAATGGGGTCGGCGGGAGAGCAGTACTTC	CASSLMGSAGEQYF
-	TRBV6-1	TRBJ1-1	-	TGTGCCAGCAGTGACAGGGATAAGAACACTGAAGCTTTCTTT	CASSDRDKNTEAFF
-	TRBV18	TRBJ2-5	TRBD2	TGTGCCAGCTCACGCGGCTTAGAGCGGGGCCAAGAGACCCAGTACTTC	CASSRGLERGQETQYF
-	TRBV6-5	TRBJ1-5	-	TGTGCCAGCAGACTGACGGGGGGTGATCAGCCCCAGCATTTT	CASRLTGGDQPQHF
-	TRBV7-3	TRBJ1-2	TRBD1	TGTGCCAGCAGCTTAATCGGGATTCGGGCAGGGGGGTCCTATGGCTACACCTTC	CASSLIGIRAGGSYGYTF
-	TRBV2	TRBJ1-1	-	TGTGCCAGCAGTGTTGGGCCGATGAACACTGAAGCTTTCTTT	CASSVGPMNTEAFF
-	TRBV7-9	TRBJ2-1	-	TGTGCCAGCAGCCTCAGGGGAAATGAGCAGTTCTTC	CASSLRGNEQFF
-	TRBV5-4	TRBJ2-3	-	TGTGCCAGCAGCTTGGAGAACAGGAGGGCAGATACGCAGTATTTT	CASSLENRRADTQYF
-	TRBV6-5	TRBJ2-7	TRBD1	TGTGCCAGCAGTTACTCGTCGGACAGGGAAGAGTACTTC	CASSYSSDREEYF
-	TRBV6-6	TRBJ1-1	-	TGTGCCAGCACCTTATACAGGGATAACACTGAAGCTTTCTTT	CASTLYRDNTEAFF
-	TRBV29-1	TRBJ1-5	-	TGCAGCGCCGGGGGGCAGGGCGATCAGCCCCAGCATTTT	CSAGGQGDQPQHF
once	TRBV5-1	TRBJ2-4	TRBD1	TGCGCCAGCAGCGCGGGACAGGGCACAATCAAAAACATTCAGTACTTC	CASSAGQGTIKNIQYF
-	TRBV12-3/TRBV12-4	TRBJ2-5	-	TGTGCCAGCAGTTTAGAGGGAGGCGAGACCCAGTACTTC	CASSLEGGETQYF
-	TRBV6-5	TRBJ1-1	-	TGTGCCAGCAGTTACTCATTAGGGGATACTGAAGCTTTCTTT	CASSYSLGDTEAFF
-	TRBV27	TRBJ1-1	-	TGTGCCAGCAGTTTAGGGCAGGGACTCACTGAAGCTTTCTTT	CASSLGQGLTEAFF
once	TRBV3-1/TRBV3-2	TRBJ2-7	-	TGTGCCAGCAGCCAACGCTACGAGCAGTACTTC	CASSQRYEQYF
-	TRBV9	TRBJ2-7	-	TGTGCCAGCAGTGAGGGGGGACAGTTGATCTACGAGCAGTACTTC	CASSEGGQLIYEQYF
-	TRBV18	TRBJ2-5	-	TGTGCCAGCTCACCCGGCCAAGAGACCCAGTACTTC	CASSPGQETQYF
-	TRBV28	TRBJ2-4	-	TGTGCCAGCCGGGCGGCGGGTCGCGACATTCAGTACTTC	CASRAAGRDIQYF
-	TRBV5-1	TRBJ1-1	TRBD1	TGCGCCAGCAGCCTACAGGGGCCATTGAACACTGAAGCTTTCTTT	CASSLQGPLNTEAFF
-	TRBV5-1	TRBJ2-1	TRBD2	TGCGCCAGCAGCTTGCAAAGCGGGGGTCCCCTACATGGGCAGTTCTTC	CASSLQSGGPLHGQFF
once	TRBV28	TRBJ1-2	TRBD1	TGTGCCAGCAGTCCATCCGGGACAGGGTATGGCTACACCTTC	CASSPSGTGYGYTF
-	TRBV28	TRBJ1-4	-	TGTGCCAGCACCTTACTTGCTGGGAGGGAAAAACTGTTTTTT	CASTLLAGREKLFF
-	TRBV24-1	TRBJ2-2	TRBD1	TGTGCCACCAGTGAATCCGGGACAGAAAACACCGGGGAGCTGTTTTTT	CATSESGTENTGELFF
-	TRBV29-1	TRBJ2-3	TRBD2	TGCAGCGTTGAACTCGGGAGGGCCACAGATACGCAGTATTTT	CSVELGRATDTQYF
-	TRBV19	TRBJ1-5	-	TGTGCCAGTATTCGGGAGGGGAGCAATCAGCCCCAGCATTTT	CASIREGSNQPQHF